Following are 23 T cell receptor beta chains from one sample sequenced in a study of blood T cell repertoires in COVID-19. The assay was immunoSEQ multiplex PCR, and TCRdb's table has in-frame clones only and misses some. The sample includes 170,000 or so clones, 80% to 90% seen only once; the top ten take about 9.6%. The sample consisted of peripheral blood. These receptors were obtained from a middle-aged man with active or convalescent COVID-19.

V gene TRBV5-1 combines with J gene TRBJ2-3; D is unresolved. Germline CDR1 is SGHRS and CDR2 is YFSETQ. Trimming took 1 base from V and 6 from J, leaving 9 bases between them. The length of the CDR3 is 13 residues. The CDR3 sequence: CASSLSLGDTQYF. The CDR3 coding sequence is TGCGCCAGCAGCTTGAGCCTCGGGGATACGCAGTATTTT.

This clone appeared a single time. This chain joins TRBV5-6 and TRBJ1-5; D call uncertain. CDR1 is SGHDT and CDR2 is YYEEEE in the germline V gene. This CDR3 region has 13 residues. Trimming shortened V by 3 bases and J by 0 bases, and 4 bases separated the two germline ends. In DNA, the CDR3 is TGTGCCAGCAGCTACTATAGCAATCAGCCCCAGCATTTT. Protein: CASSYYSNQPQHF.

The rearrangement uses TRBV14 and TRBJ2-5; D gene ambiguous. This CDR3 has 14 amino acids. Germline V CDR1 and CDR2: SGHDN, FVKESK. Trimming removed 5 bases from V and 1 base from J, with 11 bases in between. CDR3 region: CASSGISLQETQYF. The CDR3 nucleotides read TGTGCCAGCAGCGGTATTAGTCTCCAAGAGACCCAGTACTTC.

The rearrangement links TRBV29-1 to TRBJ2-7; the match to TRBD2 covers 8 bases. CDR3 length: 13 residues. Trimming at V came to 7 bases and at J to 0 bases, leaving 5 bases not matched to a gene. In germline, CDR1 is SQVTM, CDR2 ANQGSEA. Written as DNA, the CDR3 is TGCAGCGCCCTAGCGGGTAGCTCCTACGAGCAGTACTTC. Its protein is CSALAGSSYEQYF.

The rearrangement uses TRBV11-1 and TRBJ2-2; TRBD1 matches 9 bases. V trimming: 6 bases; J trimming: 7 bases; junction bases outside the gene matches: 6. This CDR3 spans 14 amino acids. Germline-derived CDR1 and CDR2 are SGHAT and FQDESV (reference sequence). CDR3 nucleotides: TGTGCCAGCAGTAAACAGGGGGCCGTCGGGGAGCTGTTTTTT. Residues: CASSKQGAVGELFF.

CDR3: CATSDLRGGSNQPQHF. CDR3 nucleotides: TGTGCCACCAGTGATTTGCGGGGGGGTAGCAATCAGCCCCAGCATTTT. The rearrangement joins TRBV24-1 to TRBJ1-5, with D tentatively TRBD1 (5 bases). Trimming shortened V by 0 bases and J by 0 bases, and 8 bases separated the two germline ends. This CDR3 is built from 16 residues. Germline CDR1 KGHDR, CDR2 SFDVKD.

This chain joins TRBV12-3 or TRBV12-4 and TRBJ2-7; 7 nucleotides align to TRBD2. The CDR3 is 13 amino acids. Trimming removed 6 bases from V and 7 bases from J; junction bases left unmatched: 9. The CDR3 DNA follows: TGTGCCAGCAGATCTAGCGGCCCCAGTGAGCAGTACTTC. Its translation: CASRSSGPSEQYF.

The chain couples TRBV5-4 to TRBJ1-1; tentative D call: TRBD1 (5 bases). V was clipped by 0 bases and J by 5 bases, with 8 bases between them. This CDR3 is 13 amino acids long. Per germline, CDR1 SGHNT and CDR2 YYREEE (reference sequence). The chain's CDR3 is CASSLVEGTEAFF. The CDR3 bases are TGTGCCAGCAGCTTGGTGGAGGGGACTGAAGCTTTCTTT.

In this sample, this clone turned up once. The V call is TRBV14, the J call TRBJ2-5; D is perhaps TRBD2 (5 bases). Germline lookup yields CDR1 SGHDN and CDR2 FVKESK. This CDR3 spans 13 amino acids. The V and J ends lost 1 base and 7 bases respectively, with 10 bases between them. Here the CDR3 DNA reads TGTGCCAGCAGCCAAGGGACTTTTAGGACCCAGTACTTC. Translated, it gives CASSQGTFRTQYF.

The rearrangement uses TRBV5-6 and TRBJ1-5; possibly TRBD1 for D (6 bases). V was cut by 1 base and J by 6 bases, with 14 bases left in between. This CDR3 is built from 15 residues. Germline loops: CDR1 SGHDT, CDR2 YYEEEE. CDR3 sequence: CASSLRQGNRQPQHF. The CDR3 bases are TGTGCCAGCAGCTTGCGGCAGGGGAATCGTCAGCCCCAGCATTTT.

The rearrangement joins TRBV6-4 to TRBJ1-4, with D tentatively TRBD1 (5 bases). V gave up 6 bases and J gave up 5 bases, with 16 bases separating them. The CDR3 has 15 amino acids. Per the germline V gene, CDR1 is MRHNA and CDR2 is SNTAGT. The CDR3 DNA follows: TGTGCCAGCAGGAAAGGAGGGGCTGGCAATGAAAAACTGTTTTTT. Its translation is CASRKGGAGNEKLFF.

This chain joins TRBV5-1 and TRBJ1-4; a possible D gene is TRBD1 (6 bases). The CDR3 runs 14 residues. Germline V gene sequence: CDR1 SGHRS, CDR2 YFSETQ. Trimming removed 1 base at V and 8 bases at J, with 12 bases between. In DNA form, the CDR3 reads TGCGCCAGCAGCTTGTGGACAGTTCAGGAAAAACTGTTTTTT. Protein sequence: CASSLWTVQEKLFF.

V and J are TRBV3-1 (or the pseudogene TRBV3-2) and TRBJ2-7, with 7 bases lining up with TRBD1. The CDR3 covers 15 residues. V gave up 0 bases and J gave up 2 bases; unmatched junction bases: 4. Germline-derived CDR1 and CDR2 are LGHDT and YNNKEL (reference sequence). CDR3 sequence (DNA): TGTGCCAGCAGCCAAGATACAGGGGCCACCTACGAGCAGTACTTC. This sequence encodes CASSQDTGATYEQYF.

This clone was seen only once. Written as DNA, the CDR3 is TGTGCCAGCAGTGAAAGCGATACGCAGTATTTT. Amino acid sequence: CASSESDTQYF. This sequence joins TRBV2 and TRBJ2-3; D not certain. V was shortened by 2 bases and J by 6 bases, with 3 bases between the two germline ends. Looked up from germline, CDR1 is SNHLY and CDR2 is FYNNEI. CDR3 length: 11 amino acids.

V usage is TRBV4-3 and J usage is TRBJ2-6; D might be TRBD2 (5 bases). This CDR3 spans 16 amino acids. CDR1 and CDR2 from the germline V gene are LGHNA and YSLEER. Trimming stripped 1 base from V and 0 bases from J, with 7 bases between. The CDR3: CASSQGAASGANVLTF. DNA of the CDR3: TGCGCCAGCAGCCAAGGAGCGGCCTCTGGGGCCAACGTCCTGACTTTC.

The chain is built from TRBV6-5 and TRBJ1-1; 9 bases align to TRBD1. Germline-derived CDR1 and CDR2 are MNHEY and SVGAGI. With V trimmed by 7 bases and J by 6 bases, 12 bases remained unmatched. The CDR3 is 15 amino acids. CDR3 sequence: CASTRGDRDHSEAFF. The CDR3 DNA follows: TGTGCCAGCACCCGTGGGGACAGGGATCACTCTGAAGCTTTCTTT.

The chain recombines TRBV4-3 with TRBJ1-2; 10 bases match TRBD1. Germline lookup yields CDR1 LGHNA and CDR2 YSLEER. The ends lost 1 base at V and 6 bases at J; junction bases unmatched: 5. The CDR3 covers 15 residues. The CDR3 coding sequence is TGCGCCAGCAGCCAAGCGGCTGGACAGGGGGATGGCTACACCTTC. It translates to CASSQAAGQGDGYTF.

CDR3 residues: CASSFGDTGSQYF. CDR3 in DNA: TGTGCCAGCAGCTTTGGTGATACCGGGTCCCAGTACTTC. The chain couples TRBV5-5 to TRBJ2-5; D is uncertain. Germline values: CDR1 SGHKS, CDR2 YYEKEE (reference sequence). Trimming took off 2 bases at V and 9 bases at J, with 14 bases between the two ends. The CDR3 has 13 amino acids. Filled out from reference TRBV5-5 and TRBJ2-5, the complete variable domain reads DAGVTQSPTHLIKTRGQQVTLRCSPISGHKSVSWYQQVLGQGPQFIFQYYEKEERGRGNFPDRFSARQFPNYSSELNVNALLLGDSALYLCASSFGDTGSQYFGPGTRLLVL.

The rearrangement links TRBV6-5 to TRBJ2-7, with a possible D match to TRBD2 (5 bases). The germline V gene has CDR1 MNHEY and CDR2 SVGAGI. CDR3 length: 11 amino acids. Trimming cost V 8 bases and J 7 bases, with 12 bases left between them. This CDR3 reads CASGRSGEQYF. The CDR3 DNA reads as TGTGCCAGCGGGAGATCGGGTGAGCAGTACTTC.

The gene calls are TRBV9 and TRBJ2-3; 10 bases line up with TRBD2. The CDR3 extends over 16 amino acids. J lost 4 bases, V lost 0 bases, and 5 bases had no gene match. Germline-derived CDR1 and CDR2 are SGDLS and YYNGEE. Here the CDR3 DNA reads TGTGCCAGCAGCGTAGGGGCTAGCGGGAGTGCAGATACGCAGTATTTT. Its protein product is CASSVGASGSADTQYF.

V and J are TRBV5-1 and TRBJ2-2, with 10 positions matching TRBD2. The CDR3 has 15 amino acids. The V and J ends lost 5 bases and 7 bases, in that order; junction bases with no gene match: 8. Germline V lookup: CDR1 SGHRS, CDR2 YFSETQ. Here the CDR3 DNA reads TGCGCCAGCAGAGTCCTAGCGGGAGCGAACGGGGAGCTGTTTTTT. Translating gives CASRVLAGANGELFF.

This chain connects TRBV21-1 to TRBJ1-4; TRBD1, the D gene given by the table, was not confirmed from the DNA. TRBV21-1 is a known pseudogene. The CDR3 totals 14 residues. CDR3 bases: TGTGCCAGCAGCAAAGGGGGCCTTAGGGAAAAACTGTTTTTT. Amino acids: CASSKGGLREKLFF.

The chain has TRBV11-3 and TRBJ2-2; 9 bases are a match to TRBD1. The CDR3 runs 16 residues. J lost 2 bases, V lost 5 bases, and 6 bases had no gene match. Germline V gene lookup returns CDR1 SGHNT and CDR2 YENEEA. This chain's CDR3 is CASSPGQGTNTGELFF. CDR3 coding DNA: TGTGCCAGCAGCCCCGGACAGGGGACCAACACCGGGGAGCTGTTTTTT.